This T cell receptor (beta chain) comes out of a study of blood T cells in healthy people across ages. Staff drew around 10 milliliters of peripheral blood from each donor. Whenever a sample was processed, at least 6 million PBMCs were isolated. This clonotype has just a few counts. Its specificity is not known. The second PCR ran about 6 to 11 cycles with a sample-barcoded 5' primer and J-beta primers. A 12-random-nucleotide template-switch adaptor tagged each cDNA molecule. TCRdb processed the 5' RACE reads anew with MiXCR; each CDR3 protein has one entry. The sample contains roughly 570,000 distinct CDR3 sequences, approximately 30% of which appear only once. Whole-study results and caveats: PBMCs that were unsorted prevented a conclusive naive versus antigen-experienced comparison.

The ends lost 4 bases at V and 5 bases at J; junction bases unmatched: 10. Germline V gene sequence: CDR1 SGDLS, CDR2 YYNGEE. The CDR3 loop spans 15 amino acids. The sequencing input was blood. The chain couples TRBV9 to TRBJ2-3, with TRBD2 matching 7 bases. The receptor was isolated from a woman between 65 and 79 years old in good health. The CDR3, as DNA: TGTGCCAGCAGCCCGGTGGCTAGCGGTGGAGATACGCAGTATTTT. It yields the protein CASSPVASGGDTQYF.